This T cell receptor (beta chain) was found in a study of blood T cell repertoires in COVID-19. Turning to the study itself: The United States, Italy and Spain were the sources of the acute and convalescent COVID-19 samples. Sample material is recorded as cDNA or gDNA derived from T cells, B-cell-depleted T cells, or PBMCs.

CDR3 length equals 14 residues. V lost 10 bases and J lost 7; bases outside the gene matches: 10. Germline CDR1 ENHRY, CDR2 SYGVKD. In the study's own analysis: Nucleated cell number was recorded as an estimate derived from reference gene primer amplification. TCRdb keeps only in-frame clones here, not all; method: immunoSEQ multiplex PCR. V, J and clone size are taken as reported in that table, and D and trimming were inferred from the DNA itself. Here the sample spans 120,000 to 150,000 clones, about 87% being singletons. Input material: peripheral blood. The TCR originated in a woman between 45 and 65 years old with acute or convalescent COVID-19. V gene TRBV10-3 combines with J gene TRBJ2-1; 10 bases are shared with TRBD1. Here the CDR3 DNA reads TGTGCCACCACCGACAGGGGGCTTTTGAATGAGCAGTTCTTC. Its protein product is CATTDRGLLNEQFF.